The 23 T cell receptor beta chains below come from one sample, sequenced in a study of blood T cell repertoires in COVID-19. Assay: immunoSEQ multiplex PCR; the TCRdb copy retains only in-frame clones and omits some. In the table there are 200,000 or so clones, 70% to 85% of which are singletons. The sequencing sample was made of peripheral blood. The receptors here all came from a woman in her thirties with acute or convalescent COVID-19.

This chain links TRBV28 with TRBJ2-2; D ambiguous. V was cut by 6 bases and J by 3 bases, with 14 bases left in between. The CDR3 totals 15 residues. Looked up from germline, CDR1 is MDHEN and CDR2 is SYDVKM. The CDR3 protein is CASSSATQYTGELFF. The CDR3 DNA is TGTGCCAGCAGCTCGGCGACTCAATACACCGGGGAGCTGTTTTTT.

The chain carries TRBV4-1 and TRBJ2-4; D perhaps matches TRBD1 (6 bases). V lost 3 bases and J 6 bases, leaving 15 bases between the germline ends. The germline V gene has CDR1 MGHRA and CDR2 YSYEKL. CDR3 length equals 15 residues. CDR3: CASSQPTGSGNIQYF. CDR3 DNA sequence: TGCGCCAGCAGCCAGCCGACAGGCTCAGGAAACATTCAGTACTTC.

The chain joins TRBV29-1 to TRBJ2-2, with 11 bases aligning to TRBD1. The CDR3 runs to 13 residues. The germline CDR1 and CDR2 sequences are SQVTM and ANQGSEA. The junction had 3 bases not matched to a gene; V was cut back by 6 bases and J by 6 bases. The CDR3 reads CSVPGQGAGELFF. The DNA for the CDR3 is TGCAGCGTCCCGGGACAGGGGGCCGGGGAGCTGTTTTTT.

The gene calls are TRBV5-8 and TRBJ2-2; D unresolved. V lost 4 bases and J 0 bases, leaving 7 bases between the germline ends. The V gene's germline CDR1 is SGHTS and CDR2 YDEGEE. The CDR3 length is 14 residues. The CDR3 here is CASSRTTNTGELFF. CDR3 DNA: TGTGCCAGCAGCCGCACAACGAACACCGGGGAGCTGTTTTTT.

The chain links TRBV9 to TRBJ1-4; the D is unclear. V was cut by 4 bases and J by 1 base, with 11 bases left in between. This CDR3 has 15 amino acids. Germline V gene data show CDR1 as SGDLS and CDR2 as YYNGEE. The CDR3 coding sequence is TGTGCCAGCAGCCCTCCGACGGGAACTAATGAAAAACTGTTTTTT. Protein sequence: CASSPPTGTNEKLFF.

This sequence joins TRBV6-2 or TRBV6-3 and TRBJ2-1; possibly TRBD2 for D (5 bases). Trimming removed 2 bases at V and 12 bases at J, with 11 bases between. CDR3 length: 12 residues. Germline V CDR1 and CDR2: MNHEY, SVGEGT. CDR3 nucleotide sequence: TGTGCCAGCAGTTACCCTACTAGTGTGCAGTTCTTC. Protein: CASSYPTSVQFF.

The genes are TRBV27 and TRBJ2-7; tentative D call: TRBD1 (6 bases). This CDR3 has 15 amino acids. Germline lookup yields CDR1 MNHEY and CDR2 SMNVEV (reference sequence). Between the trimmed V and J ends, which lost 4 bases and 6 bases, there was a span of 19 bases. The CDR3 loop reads CASSSAHRVGTEQYF. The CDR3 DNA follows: TGTGCCAGCAGTTCCGCACACAGGGTTGGAACCGAGCAGTACTTC.

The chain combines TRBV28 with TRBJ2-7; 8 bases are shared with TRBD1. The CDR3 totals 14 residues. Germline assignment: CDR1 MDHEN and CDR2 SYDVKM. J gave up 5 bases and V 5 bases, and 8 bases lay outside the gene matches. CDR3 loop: CASSKRTGFDEQYF. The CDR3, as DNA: TGTGCCAGCAGTAAACGGACAGGGTTCGACGAGCAGTACTTC.

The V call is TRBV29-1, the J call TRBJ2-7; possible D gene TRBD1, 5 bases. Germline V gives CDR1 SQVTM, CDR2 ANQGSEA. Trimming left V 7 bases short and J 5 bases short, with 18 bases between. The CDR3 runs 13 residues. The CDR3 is CSAILPGSDEQYF. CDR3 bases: TGCAGCGCCATTCTACCAGGGTCGGACGAGCAGTACTTC.

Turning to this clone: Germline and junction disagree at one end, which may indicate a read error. The CDR3 coding sequence is TGCGCCAGCAGCTTGGCACTAGCCTCCAACAATGAGCAGTTCTTC. It is translated as CASSLALASNNEQFF. The V and J genes are TRBV5-1 and TRBJ2-1, with D maybe TRBD2 (6 bases). Germline-derived CDR1 and CDR2 are SGHRS and YFSETQ. CDR3 size: 15 residues.

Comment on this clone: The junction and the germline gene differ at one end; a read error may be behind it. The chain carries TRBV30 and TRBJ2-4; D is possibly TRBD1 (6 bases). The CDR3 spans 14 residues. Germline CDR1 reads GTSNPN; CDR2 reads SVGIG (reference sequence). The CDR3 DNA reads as TGTGCCTGGAGTGCCCATCCACAGGGCGCGGCCCCAATCTTC. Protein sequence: CAWSAHPQGAAPIF.

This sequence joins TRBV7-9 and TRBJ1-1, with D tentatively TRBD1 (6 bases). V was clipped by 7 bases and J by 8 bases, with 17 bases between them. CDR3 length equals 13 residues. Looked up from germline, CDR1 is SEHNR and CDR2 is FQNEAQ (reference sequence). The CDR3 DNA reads TGTGCCAGCACCCAGGGAGGGGGTGCCGAAGCTTTCTTT. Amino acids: CASTQGGGAEAFF.

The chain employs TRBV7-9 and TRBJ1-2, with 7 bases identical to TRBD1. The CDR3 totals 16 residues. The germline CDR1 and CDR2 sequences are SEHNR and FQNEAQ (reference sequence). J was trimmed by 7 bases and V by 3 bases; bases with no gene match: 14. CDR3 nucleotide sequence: TGTGCCAGCAGCTTGGGGACAGTTCAGGCCGTCGGTGGCTACACCTTC. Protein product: CASSLGTVQAVGGYTF.

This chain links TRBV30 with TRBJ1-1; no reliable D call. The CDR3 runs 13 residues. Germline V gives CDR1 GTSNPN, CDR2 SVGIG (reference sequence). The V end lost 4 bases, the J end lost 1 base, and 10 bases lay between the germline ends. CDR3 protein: CAWTLQPNTEAFF. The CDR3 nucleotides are TGTGCCTGGACCTTACAACCGAACACTGAAGCTTTCTTT. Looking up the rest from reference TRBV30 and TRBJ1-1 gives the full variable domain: SQTIHQWPATLVQPVGSPLSLECTVEGTSNPNLYWYRQAAGRGLQLLFYSVGIGQISSEVPQNLSASRPQDRQFILSSKKLLLSDSGFYLCAWTLQPNTEAFFGQGTRLTVV.

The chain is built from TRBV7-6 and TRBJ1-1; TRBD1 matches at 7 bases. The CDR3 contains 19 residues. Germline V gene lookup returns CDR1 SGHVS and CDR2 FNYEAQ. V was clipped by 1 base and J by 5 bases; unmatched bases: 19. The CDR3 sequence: CASSLDASDRDSYRTEAFF. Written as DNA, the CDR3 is TGTGCCAGCAGCTTAGATGCATCTGATAGGGACAGCTATCGGACTGAAGCTTTCTTT.

CDR3 bases: TGTGCCAGCAGGACCGGGACAGGCGAGCAGTACTTC. This translates into CASRTGTGEQYF. The chain has TRBV6-5 and TRBJ2-7, with 8 bases that match TRBD1. Germline CDR1 and CDR2: MNHEY and SVGAGI. The trim removed 6 bases at V and 6 bases at J, leaving 4 bases unmatched. This CDR3 is 12 amino acids long.

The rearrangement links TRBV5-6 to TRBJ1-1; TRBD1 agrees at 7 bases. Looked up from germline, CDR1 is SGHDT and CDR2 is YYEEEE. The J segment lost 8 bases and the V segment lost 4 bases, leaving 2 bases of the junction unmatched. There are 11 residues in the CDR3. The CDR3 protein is CASSRDREAFF. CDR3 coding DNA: TGTGCCAGCAGCCGGGACAGAGAAGCTTTCTTT.

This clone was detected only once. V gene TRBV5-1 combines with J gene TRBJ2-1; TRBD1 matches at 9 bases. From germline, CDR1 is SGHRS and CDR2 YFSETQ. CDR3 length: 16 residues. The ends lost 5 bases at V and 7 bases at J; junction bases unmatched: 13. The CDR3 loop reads CASSLTTGTGWNEQFF. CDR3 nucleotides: TGCGCCAGCAGTCTCACGACCGGGACAGGGTGGAATGAGCAGTTCTTC.

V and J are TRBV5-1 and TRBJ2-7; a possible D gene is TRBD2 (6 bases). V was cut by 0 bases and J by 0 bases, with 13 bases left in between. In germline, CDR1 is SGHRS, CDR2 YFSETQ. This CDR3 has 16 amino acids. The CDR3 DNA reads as TGCGCCAGCAGCTTGGCCGGGGAGGACCTCTCCTACGAGCAGTACTTC. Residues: CASSLAGEDLSYEQYF.

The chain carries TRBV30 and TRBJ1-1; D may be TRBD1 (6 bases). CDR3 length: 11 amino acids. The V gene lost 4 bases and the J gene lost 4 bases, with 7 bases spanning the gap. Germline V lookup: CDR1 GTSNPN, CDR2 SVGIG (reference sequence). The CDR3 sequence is CAWTRGTEAFF. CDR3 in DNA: TGTGCCTGGACCAGGGGCACTGAAGCTTTCTTT.

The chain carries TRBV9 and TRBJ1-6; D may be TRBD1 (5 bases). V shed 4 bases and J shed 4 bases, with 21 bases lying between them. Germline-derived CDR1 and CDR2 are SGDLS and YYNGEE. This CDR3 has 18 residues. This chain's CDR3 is CASSPFWWGGEYNSPLHF. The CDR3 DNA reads TGTGCCAGCAGCCCATTCTGGTGGGGCGGCGAATATAATTCACCCCTCCACTTT.

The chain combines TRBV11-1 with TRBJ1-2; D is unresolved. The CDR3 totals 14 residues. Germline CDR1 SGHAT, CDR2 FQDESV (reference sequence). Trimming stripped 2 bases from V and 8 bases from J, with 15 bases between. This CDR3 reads CASSLTATVRGYTF. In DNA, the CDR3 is TGTGCCAGCAGCTTAACGGCAACCGTGAGGGGCTACACCTTC.

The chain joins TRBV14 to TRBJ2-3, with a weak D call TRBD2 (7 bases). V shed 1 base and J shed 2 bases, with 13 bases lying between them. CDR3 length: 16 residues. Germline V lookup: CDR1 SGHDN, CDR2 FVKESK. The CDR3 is CASSQAGGWVTDTQYF. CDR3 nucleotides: TGTGCCAGCAGCCAAGCGGGGGGCTGGGTCACAGATACGCAGTATTTT.